Below, 31 T cell receptor beta chains from the same sample are listed, as sequenced in a study of OX40 agonist ivuxolimab in advanced cancers. Here immunoSEQ multiplex PCR was the method, and the copy in TCRdb shows in-frame clones only, minus some. Found here are about 70,000 clones, 80% to 90% of them singletons; the top ten hold roughly 8.2%. Sequences were derived from CD4+ or CD8+ T cells sorted from blood, sampled in a trial of the OX40 agonist ivuxolimab. These TCRs come from an adult with an advanced solid tumor such as melanoma, head and neck, liver or kidney cancer.

V and J are TRBV6-5 and TRBJ2-3, with 7 positions matching TRBD2. The ends lost 5 bases at V and 3 bases at J; junction bases unmatched: 8. CDR1 is MNHEY and CDR2 is SVGAGI in the germline V gene. This CDR3 is built from 15 residues. CDR3 sequence (DNA): TGTGCCAGCAGTGGCCGGGGGGTTCGAACAGATACGCAGTATTTT. Translating it yields CASSGRGVRTDTQYF.

The rearrangement links TRBV5-1 to TRBJ2-2; TRBD1 is a possible D gene (7 bases). Germline loops: CDR1 SGHRS, CDR2 YFSETQ. Trimming pared 1 base from V and 7 bases from J, leaving 17 bases between. There are 16 residues in the CDR3. The CDR3 DNA is TGCGCCAGCAGCTTGATGGGAGGCAGGGGGAACGGGGAGCTGTTTTTT. This gives the protein CASSLMGGRGNGELFF.

The chain has TRBV4-2 and TRBJ1-2, with D possibly TRBD1 on 6 matching bases. Trimming stripped 1 base from V and 5 bases from J, with 14 bases between. Per the germline V gene, CDR1 is LGHNA and CDR2 is YNFKEQ. The CDR3 totals 15 residues. This CDR3 reads CASSQVDRAGYGYTF. The DNA of the CDR3 is TGTGCCAGCAGCCAAGTGGACAGAGCTGGATATGGCTACACCTTC.

This clone showed up just once. This chain connects TRBV27 to TRBJ2-2; D is uncertain. The CDR3 spans 16 residues. V was trimmed by 2 bases and J by 4 bases, leaving 14 bases between them. Germline V lookup: CDR1 MNHEY, CDR2 SMNVEV (reference sequence). In nucleotides, the CDR3 is TGTGCCAGCAGTTTAAATCAGGCGGTTGGCACCGGGGAGCTGTTTTTT. Protein: CASSLNQAVGTGELFF.

The genes are TRBV2 and TRBJ1-6; 8 bases match TRBD1. CDR3 size: 12 residues. The junction had 1 base not matched to a gene; V was cut back by 5 bases and J by 10 bases. CDR1 and CDR2 (germline): SNHLY, FYNNEI. The CDR3 is CASSTGGSPLHF. CDR3 coding DNA: TGTGCCAGCAGTACAGGGGGGTCACCCCTCCACTTT.

This clone showed up just once. This sequence joins TRBV6-5 and TRBJ1-3; no clear D. The CDR3 sequence is 15 residues long. V gave up 2 bases and J gave up 0 bases, with 8 bases separating them. CDR1 and CDR2 from the germline V gene are MNHEY and SVGAGI. CDR3 sequence (DNA): TGTGCCAGCAGTTACAACAGCCGCTCTGGAAACACCATATATTTT. This encodes CASSYNSRSGNTIYF.

The CDR3 here is CASSTDRGREKLFF. CDR3 DNA sequence: TGTGCCAGCAGTACTGACAGGGGAAGGGAAAAACTGTTTTTT. The V gene is TRBV28, the J gene TRBJ1-4; TRBD1 matches 8 bases. This CDR3 contains 14 residues. Per germline, CDR1 MDHEN and CDR2 SYDVKM. V lost 5 bases and J lost 8; bases outside the gene matches: 7.

This chain connects TRBV6-5 to TRBJ1-6; D ambiguous. V was clipped by 6 bases and J by 14 bases, with 17 bases between them. Germline CDR1 reads MNHEY; CDR2 reads SVGAGI. The CDR3 extends over 13 amino acids. The CDR3 is CASSLDWAVALHF. The CDR3 coding sequence is TGTGCCAGCAGCTTGGACTGGGCGGTAGCCCTCCACTTT.

This chain joins TRBV7-2 and TRBJ1-2, with no clear D. Germline V lookup: CDR1 SGHTA, CDR2 FQGNSA. CDR3 size: 15 residues. The V gene lost 5 bases and the J gene lost 0 bases, with 13 bases spanning the gap. The CDR3 DNA reads as TGTGCCAGCAGCCTCTACAGCATTGCTAACTATGGCTACACCTTC. Translated: CASSLYSIANYGYTF.

This chain links TRBV2 with TRBJ1-1; 7 positions agree with TRBD1. Per germline, CDR1 SNHLY and CDR2 FYNNEI. CDR3 size: 12 residues. Unmatched junction bases numbered 6, after V lost 4 bases and J lost 10 bases. CDR3 residues: CASSGAAGGAFF. The CDR3 DNA sequence: TGTGCCAGCAGTGGGGCGGCAGGGGGAGCTTTCTTT. The complete variable domain, with remaining parts taken from reference TRBV2 and TRBJ1-1, reads EPEVTQTPSHQVTQMGQEVILRCVPISNHLYFYWYRQILGQKVEFLVSFYNNEISEKSEIFDDQFSVERPDGSNFTLKIRSTKLEDSAMYFCASSGAAGGAFFGQGTRLTVV.

This sequence joins TRBV5-1 and TRBJ2-7; 10 nucleotides align to TRBD2. CDR3 length: 14 amino acids. Germline CDR1 and CDR2: SGHRS and YFSETQ. V gave up 5 bases and J gave up 2 bases; unmatched junction bases: 4. The CDR3 region is CASRYLAGAYEQYF. The CDR3 DNA reads as TGCGCCAGCAGATACCTAGCGGGGGCCTACGAGCAGTACTTC.

This chain links TRBV18 with TRBJ2-2; no clear D. The CDR3 covers 14 residues. V gave up 3 bases and J gave up 6 bases, with 11 bases separating them. Germline assignment: CDR1 KGHSH and CDR2 LQKENI. For the CDR3, the DNA is TGTGCCAGCTCACCTCCTCAAATGGCCGGGGAGCTGTTTTTT. Its translation: CASSPPQMAGELFF. The full variable domain, in which reference TRBV18 and TRBJ2-2 provide the parts outside the CDR3, is NAGVMQNPRHLVRRRGQEARLRCSPMKGHSHVYWYRQLPEEGLKFMVYLQKENIIDESGMPKERFSAEFPKEGPSILRIQQVVRGDSAAYFCASSPPQMAGELFFGEGSRLTVL.

The chain has TRBV6-6 and TRBJ2-7; 11 nucleotides line up with TRBD1. Germline V gene lookup returns CDR1 MNHNY and CDR2 SVGAGI (reference sequence). This CDR3 contains 15 residues. Trimming at V came to 4 bases and at J to 3 bases, leaving 5 bases not matched to a gene. The CDR3 here is CASSLPGTGGYEQYF. CDR3 DNA: TGTGCCAGCAGTTTGCCCGGGACAGGGGGCTACGAGCAGTACTTC.

The chain carries TRBV9 and TRBJ2-6; 8 nucleotides line up with TRBD1. Germline V gene sequence: CDR1 SGDLS, CDR2 YYNGEE. The CDR3 extends over 18 amino acids. Germline trimming cut 0 bases from V and 0 bases from J; bases unmatched to any gene: 5. CDR3 DNA sequence: TGTGCCAGCAGCGTAGCTACCCAGGGGGCCTCTGGGGCCAACGTCCTGACTTTC. Its protein product is CASSVATQGASGANVLTF.

This clone was found once. This chain joins TRBV7-8 and TRBJ2-7; D possibly corresponds to TRBD1 (5 bases). Germline V lookup: CDR1 SGHVS, CDR2 FQNEAQ. The CDR3 sequence is 15 residues long. V was trimmed by 0 bases and J by 0 bases, leaving 9 bases between them. DNA for the CDR3: TGTGCCAGCAGCTTAGCCAGGGCGGTCTCCTACGAGCAGTACTTC. Its protein product is CASSLARAVSYEQYF.

The chain employs TRBV11-2 and TRBJ2-7; maybe TRBD1 (6 bases). The germline CDR1 and CDR2 sequences are SGHAT and FQNNGV. Trimming stripped 1 base from V and 1 base from J, with 11 bases between. The CDR3 consists of 15 residues. The CDR3 DNA reads TGTGCCAGCAGCTTAGGATGGGGGCAATCCTACGAGCAGTACTTC. Translated: CASSLGWGQSYEQYF. Supplemented by reference TRBV11-2 and TRBJ2-7, the full variable domain reads EAGVAQSPRYKIIEKRQSVAFWCNPISGHATLYWYQQILGQGPKLLIQFQNNGVVDDSQLPKDRFSAERLKGVDSTLKIQPAKLEDSAVYLCASSLGWGQSYEQYFGPGTRLTVT.

J is TRBJ1-5 and V is TRBV19; D remains ambiguous. This CDR3 has 14 residues. The germline gives CDR1 LNHDA, CDR2 SQIVND (reference sequence). V was pared by 5 bases and J by 3 bases, with 11 bases between. The CDR3 loop reads CASSWQLFNQPQHF. The CDR3 nucleotides read TGTGCCAGTAGTTGGCAGCTCTTCAATCAGCCCCAGCATTTT.

This chain links TRBV5-6 with TRBJ2-7; TRBD1 agrees at 7 bases. The trim removed 5 bases at V and 6 bases at J, leaving 5 bases unmatched. The germline gives CDR1 SGHDT, CDR2 YYEEEE. The length of the CDR3 is 12 residues. CDR3 in DNA: TGTGCCAGCAGGGACAGGACGGCCGAGCAGTACTTC. Its translation is CASRDRTAEQYF.

The chain is built from TRBV4-1 and TRBJ1-4; a possible D gene is TRBD1 (5 bases). The CDR3 has 16 amino acids. Deletions cut 0 bases from V and 8 bases from J, with 16 bases between. Germline V lookup: CDR1 MGHRA, CDR2 YSYEKL. Here the CDR3 reads CASSQDPTGRYEKLFF. Written as DNA, the CDR3 is TGCGCCAGCAGCCAAGATCCTACAGGACGCTACGAAAAACTGTTTTTT.

V and J are TRBV28 and TRBJ1-1; D gene ambiguous. Germline assignment: CDR1 MDHEN and CDR2 SYDVKM. V dropped 7 bases and J dropped 1 base, with 13 bases sitting between them. The CDR3 covers 14 residues. The CDR3 loop is CASIRPIGNTEAFF. The CDR3 DNA follows: TGTGCCAGCATCCGACCAATCGGGAACACTGAAGCTTTCTTT.

This clone came up a few times. DNA of the CDR3: TGTGCCAGCAGCTTAGCGGCCGGGGGGTATGAGCAGTTCTTC. This translates into CASSLAAGGYEQFF. The chain links TRBV11-1 to TRBJ2-1, with 7 bases lining up with TRBD2. The germline V gene has CDR1 SGHAT and CDR2 FQDESV (reference sequence). The junction had 4 bases not matched to a gene; V was cut back by 0 bases and J by 8 bases. The CDR3 covers 14 residues. Complete variable domain (other parts from reference TRBV11-1 and TRBJ2-1): EAEVAQSPRYKITEKSQAVAFWCDPISGHATLYWYRQILGQGPELLVQFQDESVVDDSQLPKDRFSAERLKGVDSTLKIQPAELGDSAMYLCASSLAAGGYEQFFGPGTRLTVL.

In its sample, this clone was seen once. The chain links TRBV6-1 to TRBJ1-5; D remains ambiguous. From germline, CDR1 is MNHNS and CDR2 SASEGT. V lost 0 bases and J 6 bases, leaving 3 bases between the germline ends. The length of the CDR3 is 12 residues. The DNA for the CDR3 is TGTGCCAGCAGTGAAGCGGGTCAGCCCCAGCATTTT. It codes for CASSEAGQPQHF.

Here the CDR3 DNA reads TGTGCCAGCAGACGCCTCGGCGCAACTAATGAAAAACTGTTTTTT. It is translated as CASRRLGATNEKLFF. The V call is TRBV27, the J call TRBJ1-4; no reliable D call. From germline, CDR1 is MNHEY and CDR2 SMNVEV (reference sequence). Trimming stripped 6 bases from V and 0 bases from J, with 11 bases between. CDR3 length: 15 residues.

The gene calls are TRBV6-5 and TRBJ1-4; D gene ambiguous. V lost 2 bases and J 4 bases, leaving 11 bases between the germline ends. This CDR3 has 15 residues. The germline V gene encodes CDR1 MNHEY and CDR2 SVGAGI. CDR3 nucleotide sequence: TGTGCCAGCAGTTACACCCGAGAGGGTAATGAAAAACTGTTTTTT. Protein: CASSYTREGNEKLFF.

The rearrangement uses TRBV6-5 and TRBJ1-2; the match to TRBD1 covers 9 bases. The CDR3 has 14 amino acids. With V trimmed by 6 bases and J by 2 bases, 4 bases remained unmatched. The germline gives CDR1 MNHEY, CDR2 SVGAGI. The CDR3 region has the DNA TGTGCCAGCAGACCGGGACAGGGCAACTATGGCTACACCTTC. It is translated as CASRPGQGNYGYTF.

The chain employs TRBV7-8 and TRBJ2-1, with 8 bases lining up with TRBD1. V trimming: 7 bases; J trimming: 8 bases; junction bases outside the gene matches: 10. Germline-derived CDR1 and CDR2 are SGHVS and FQNEAQ. The CDR3 consists of 14 residues. This CDR3 is CASIRTGKGDEQFF. CDR3 nucleotides: TGTGCCAGCATCCGGACAGGGAAGGGGGATGAGCAGTTCTTC.

This chain connects TRBV5-5 to TRBJ1-4; 7 bases line up with TRBD1. Trimming took 1 base from V and 6 from J; bases not matched to a gene: 6. Germline lookup yields CDR1 SGHKS and CDR2 YYEKEE (reference sequence). The CDR3 is made up of 15 amino acids. The CDR3 reads CASSLRTGGYEKLFF. As DNA, the CDR3 is TGTGCCAGCAGCTTGCGGACAGGCGGATATGAAAAACTGTTTTTT.

The V gene is TRBV18, the J gene TRBJ1-2; tentatively, D is TRBD1 (5 bases). Per the germline V gene, CDR1 is KGHSH and CDR2 is LQKENI. CDR3 size: 15 residues. Between the trimmed V and J ends, which lost 0 bases and 2 bases, there was a span of 10 bases. The CDR3 DNA reads as TGTGCCAGCTCACCACCGGAGAGGGGAAACTATGGCTACACCTTC. Its translation is CASSPPERGNYGYTF.

This sequence joins TRBV5-1 and TRBJ1-4; D is unclear. The CDR3 is 15 amino acids. Germline V gene lookup returns CDR1 SGHRS and CDR2 YFSETQ. V lost 1 base to trimming and J lost 7 bases, with 14 bases between them. CDR3 bases: TGCGCCAGCAGCTTGCGGACTGACCGAGGTGAAAAACTGTTTTTT. This sequence encodes CASSLRTDRGEKLFF. Complete variable domain (other parts from reference TRBV5-1 and TRBJ1-4): KAGVTQTPRYLIKTRGQQVTLSCSPISGHRSVSWYQQTPGQGLQFLFEYFSETQRNKGNFPGRFSGRQFSNSRSEMNVSTLELGDSALYLCASSLRTDRGEKLFFGSGTQLSVL.

This clone has just one count. V and J are TRBV2 and TRBJ2-3; 9 positions agree with TRBD2. The CDR3 is 16 residues long. Trimming removed 3 bases from V and 0 bases from J; junction bases left unmatched: 4. CDR1 and CDR2 from the germline V gene are SNHLY and FYNNEI. The CDR3 DNA reads TGTGCCAGCAGTGATCTGACTAGCGGTAGCACAGATACGCAGTATTTT. This translates into CASSDLTSGSTDTQYF. Full variable domain (missing parts from reference TRBV2 and TRBJ2-3): EPEVTQTPSHQVTQMGQEVILRCVPISNHLYFYWYRQILGQKVEFLVSFYNNEISEKSEIFDDQFSVERPDGSNFTLKIRSTKLEDSAMYFCASSDLTSGSTDTQYFGPGTRLTVL.

This chain links TRBV6-5 with TRBJ2-3; TRBD1 might be the D (6 bases). Trimming took off 5 bases at V and 1 base at J, with 7 bases between the two ends. Germline lookup yields CDR1 MNHEY and CDR2 SVGAGI. The CDR3 covers 13 residues. The chain's CDR3 is CASSRQGTDTQYF. The CDR3 DNA follows: TGTGCCAGCAGTCGACAGGGCACAGATACGCAGTATTTT.